Each of the 5 T cell receptor beta chains below was sequenced from the same sample in a study of cytomegalovirus exposure and HLA in healthy donors. Researchers ran the PCR with 60 Vbeta and 13 Jbeta primers. Sequencing was performed with immunoSEQ multiplex PCR; in TCRdb, only in-frame clones are kept and a portion is missing. Of about 160,000 clones in the sample, roughly four fifths were seen once. Material: PBMCs. These receptors all come from a man in his forties in good health and CMV-seronegative.

The chain uses TRBV7-2 and TRBJ2-1, with 7 nucleotides matching TRBD1. Trimming cost V 6 bases and J 4 bases; bases outside gene matches: 6. Germline V gives CDR1 SGHTA, CDR2 FQGNSA. The length of the CDR3 is 14 residues. DNA of the CDR3: TGTGCCAGCAGGGAAGGGGGCAATTACAATGAGCAGTTCTTC. Translation gives CASREGGNYNEQFF.

The V gene is TRBV19, the J gene TRBJ1-5; TRBD1 is a possible D gene (6 bases). Trimming shortened V by 1 base and J by 2 bases, and 15 bases separated the two germline ends. The CDR3 runs to 17 residues. CDR1 LNHDA and CDR2 SQIVND come from the germline V gene (reference sequence). The CDR3 DNA is TGTGCCAGTAGTATAGTTCCGGGGGGCTTGGGCAATCAGCCCCAGCATTTT. Translated, it gives CASSIVPGGLGNQPQHF.

This chain links TRBV7-9 with TRBJ1-5; D is perhaps TRBD1 (5 bases). The CDR3 is 14 amino acids. Germline V gene data show CDR1 as SEHNR and CDR2 as FQNEAQ (reference sequence). The CDR3 nucleotides are TGTTCCACTCAGGGTTTTAATAGCAATCAGCCCCAGCATTTT. Translated, it gives CSTQGFNSNQPQHF.

The rearrangement joins TRBV5-1 to TRBJ2-1; 10 bases align to TRBD2. V was pared by 4 bases and J by 0 bases, with 4 bases of the junction left unmatched. Germline CDR1 SGHRS, CDR2 YFSETQ. The CDR3 runs to 16 residues. CDR3 sequence: CASSGPSGSSYNEQFF. As DNA, the CDR3 is TGCGCCAGCAGCGGGCCTAGCGGGAGCTCCTACAATGAGCAGTTCTTC.

On this clone itself: Sequence at one end of the junction differs from germline and may be a read error. This sample also contains other DNA sequences that code for the same CDR3. The chain links TRBV5-4 to TRBJ1-2; 9 bases fit TRBD1. The length of the CDR3 is 15 residues. CDR1 SGHNT and CDR2 YYREEE come from the germline V gene (reference sequence). The DNA for the CDR3 is TGCGCCAGCAGCACAGGGACAGGGCCAAACTATGGCTACACCTTC. This encodes CASSTGTGPNYGYTF.